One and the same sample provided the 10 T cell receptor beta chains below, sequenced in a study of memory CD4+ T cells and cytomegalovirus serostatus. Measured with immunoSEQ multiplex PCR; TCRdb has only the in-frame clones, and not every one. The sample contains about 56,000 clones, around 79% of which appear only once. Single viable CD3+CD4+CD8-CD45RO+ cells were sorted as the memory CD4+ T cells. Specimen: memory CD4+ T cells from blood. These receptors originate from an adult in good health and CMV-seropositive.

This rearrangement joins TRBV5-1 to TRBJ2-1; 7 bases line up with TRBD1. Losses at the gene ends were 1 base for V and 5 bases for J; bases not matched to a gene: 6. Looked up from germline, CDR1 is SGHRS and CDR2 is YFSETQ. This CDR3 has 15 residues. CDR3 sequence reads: CASSLRSGQDNEQFF. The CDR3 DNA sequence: TGCGCCAGCAGCTTGCGTTCAGGACAGGACAATGAGCAGTTCTTC.

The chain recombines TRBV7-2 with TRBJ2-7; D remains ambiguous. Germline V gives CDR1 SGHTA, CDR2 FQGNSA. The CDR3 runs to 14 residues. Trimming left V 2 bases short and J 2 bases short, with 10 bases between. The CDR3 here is CASSLSLTTYEQYF. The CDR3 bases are TGTGCCAGCAGCTTATCCCTAACTACCTACGAGCAGTACTTC.

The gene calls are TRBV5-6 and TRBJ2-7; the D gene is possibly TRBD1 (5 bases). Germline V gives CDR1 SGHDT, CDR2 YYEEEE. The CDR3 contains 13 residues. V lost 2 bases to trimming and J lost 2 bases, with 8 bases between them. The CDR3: CASSFQGTYEQYV. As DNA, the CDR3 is TGTGCCAGCAGCTTCCAGGGAACCTACGAGCAGTACGTC.

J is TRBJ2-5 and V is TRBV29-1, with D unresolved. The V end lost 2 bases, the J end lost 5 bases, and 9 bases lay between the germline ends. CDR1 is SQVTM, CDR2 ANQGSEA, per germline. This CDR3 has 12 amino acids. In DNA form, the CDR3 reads TGCAGCGTTGAAACCCCTGGGGAGACCCAGTACTTC. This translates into CSVETPGETQYF.

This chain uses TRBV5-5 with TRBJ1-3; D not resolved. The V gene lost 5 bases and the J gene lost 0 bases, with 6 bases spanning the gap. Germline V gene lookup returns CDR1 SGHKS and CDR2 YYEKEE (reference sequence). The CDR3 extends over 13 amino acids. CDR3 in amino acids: CASRPSSGNTIYF. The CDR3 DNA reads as TGTGCCAGCAGGCCGAGCTCTGGAAACACCATATATTTT.

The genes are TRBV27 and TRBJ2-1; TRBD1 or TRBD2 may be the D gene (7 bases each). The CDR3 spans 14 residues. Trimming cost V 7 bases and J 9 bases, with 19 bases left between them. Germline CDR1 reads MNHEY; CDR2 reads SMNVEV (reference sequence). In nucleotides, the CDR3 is TGTGCCAGCACTCGGAGCGGGACAGCGGGTGAGCAGTTCTTC. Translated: CASTRSGTAGEQFF.

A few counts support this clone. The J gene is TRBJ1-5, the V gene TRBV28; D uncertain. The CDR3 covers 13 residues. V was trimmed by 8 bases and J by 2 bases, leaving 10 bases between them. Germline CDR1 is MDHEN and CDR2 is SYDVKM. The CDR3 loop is CASGLEGNQPQHF. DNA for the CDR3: TGTGCCAGCGGCCTCGAGGGCAATCAGCCCCAGCATTTT.

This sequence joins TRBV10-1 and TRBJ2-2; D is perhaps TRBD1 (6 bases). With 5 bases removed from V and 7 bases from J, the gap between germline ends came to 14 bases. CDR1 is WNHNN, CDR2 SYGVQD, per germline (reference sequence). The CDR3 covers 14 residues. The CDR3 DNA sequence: TGCGCCAGCAGTCCGACAGGTGGATACGGGGAGCTGTTTTTT. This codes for CASSPTGGYGELFF.

The CDR3 loop is CASRPGVNTEAFF. CDR3 nucleotides: TGTGCCAGTAGGCCAGGGGTGAACACTGAAGCTTTCTTT. The chain couples TRBV19 to TRBJ1-1, with D perhaps matching TRBD1 (6 bases). Trimming shortened V by 6 bases and J by 0 bases, and 8 bases separated the two germline ends. CDR1 is LNHDA and CDR2 is SQIVND in the germline V gene (reference sequence). The CDR3 consists of 13 residues. Filled out from reference TRBV19 and TRBJ1-1, the complete variable domain reads DGGITQSPKYLFRKEGQNVTLSCEQNLNHDAMYWYRQDPGQGLRLIYYSQIVNDFQKGDIAEGYSVSREKKESFPLTVTSAQKNPTAFYLCASRPGVNTEAFFGQGTRLTVV.

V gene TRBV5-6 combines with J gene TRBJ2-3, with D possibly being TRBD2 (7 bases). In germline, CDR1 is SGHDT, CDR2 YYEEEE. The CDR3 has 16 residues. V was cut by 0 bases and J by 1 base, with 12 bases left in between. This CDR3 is CASSLVRGAGTDTQYF. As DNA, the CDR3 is TGTGCCAGCAGCTTGGTACGGGGGGCCGGCACAGATACGCAGTATTTT.